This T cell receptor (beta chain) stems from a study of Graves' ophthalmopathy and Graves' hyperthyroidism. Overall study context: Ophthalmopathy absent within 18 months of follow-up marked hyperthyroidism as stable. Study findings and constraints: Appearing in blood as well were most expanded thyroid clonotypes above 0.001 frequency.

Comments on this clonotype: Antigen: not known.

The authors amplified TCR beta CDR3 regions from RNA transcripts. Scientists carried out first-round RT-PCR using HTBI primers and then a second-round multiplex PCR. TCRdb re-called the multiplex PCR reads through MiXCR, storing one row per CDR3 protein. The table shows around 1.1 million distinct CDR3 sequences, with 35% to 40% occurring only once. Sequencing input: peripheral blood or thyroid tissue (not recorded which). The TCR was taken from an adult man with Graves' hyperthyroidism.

In DNA form, the CDR3 reads TGCAGTGAGGGGACGCTGGGGGAGACCCAGTACTTC. It translates to CSEGTLGETQYF. The chain has TRBV20-1 and TRBJ2-5; D possibly uses TRBD1 or TRBD2 (5 bases each). There are 12 residues in the CDR3. Germline assignment: CDR1 DFQATT and CDR2 SNEGSKA (reference sequence). V was shortened by 7 bases and J by 5 bases, with 14 bases between the two germline ends.